One and the same sample provided the 9 T cell receptor beta chains below, sequenced in a study of CD8 T cells in ankylosing spondylitis. TCRdb independently ran MiXCR on the 5' RACE reads; one entry per CDR3 protein. The sample has approximately 100,000 distinct CDR3 sequences, roughly 8.3% seen once. Material: blood, either unsorted or a sorted T cell fraction (not recorded which). All receptors come from a male donor with ankylosing spondylitis or in good health (not recorded which).

This chain joins TRBV7-6 and TRBJ2-1; 9 nucleotides match TRBD1. The germline V gene encodes CDR1 SGHVS and CDR2 FNYEAQ. CDR3 length: 14 residues. V was clipped by 1 base and J by 7 bases; unmatched bases: 2. Here the CDR3 DNA reads TGTGCCAGCAGCTTAGGACAGGGGGGGAATGAGCAGTTCTTC. Translation: CASSLGQGGNEQFF.

This clonotype showed up many times. The chain couples TRBV29-1 to TRBJ2-7; maybe TRBD2 (6 bases). The CDR3 extends over 14 amino acids. The germline V gene has CDR1 SQVTM and CDR2 ANQGSEA. V was cut by 1 base and J by 0 bases, with 10 bases left in between. The CDR3 DNA follows: TGCAGCGTTGAAGGTTCCGGGGGCTCCTACGAGCAGTACTTC. This translates into CSVEGSGGSYEQYF.

This clonotype was seen repeatedly, ten times or more. This sequence joins TRBV7-9 and TRBJ2-7; the match to TRBD1 covers 9 bases. The germline V gene has CDR1 SEHNR and CDR2 FQNEAQ (reference sequence). V lost 6 bases to trimming and J lost 4 bases; unmatched junction nucleotides: 4. The CDR3 runs 13 residues. This CDR3 reads CASRDRGHYEQYF. DNA of the CDR3: TGTGCCAGCAGGGACAGGGGACATTACGAGCAGTACTTC.

This clonotype was seen repeatedly, ten times or more. The chain joins TRBV6-5 to TRBJ2-2; 11 bases are shared with TRBD2. V was pared by 2 bases and J by 6 bases, with 8 bases of the junction left unmatched. This CDR3 is built from 17 residues. Germline V gene data show CDR1 as MNHEY and CDR2 as SVGAGI. The CDR3 sequence is CASSYVAGGPEAGELFF. The CDR3 DNA follows: TGTGCCAGCAGTTACGTAGCGGGAGGGCCTGAGGCCGGGGAGCTGTTTTTT.

This clonotype has at least ten counts. This rearrangement joins TRBV29-1 to TRBJ1-1, with D uncertain. Germline V gene lookup returns CDR1 SQVTM and CDR2 ANQGSEA. V lost 8 bases and J 0 bases, leaving 4 bases between the germline ends. This CDR3 region has 10 residues. CDR3 region: CSIMNTEAFF. As DNA, the CDR3 is TGCAGCATCATGAACACTGAAGCTTTCTTT.

In the case of this clonotype: Given a much more abundant clone one base away, this may be a read error. The V gene is TRBV15, the J gene TRBJ2-7; TRBD1 aligns across 7 bases. Germline-derived CDR1 and CDR2 are LNHNV and YYDKDF (reference sequence). J was trimmed by 6 bases and V by 0 bases; bases with no gene match: 8. The CDR3 consists of 15 residues. The CDR3 nucleotides read TGTGCCACCAGCAGAGATCGGGACAGAACCTGCGAGCAGTACTTC. Amino acids: CATSRDRDRTCEQYF.

In its sample, this clonotype was seen many times. V gene TRBV6-1 combines with J gene TRBJ2-1, with 8 bases identical to TRBD2. The CDR3 covers 14 residues. V gave up 6 bases and J gave up 4 bases; unmatched junction bases: 5. Germline CDR1 reads MNHNS; CDR2 reads SASEGT. The DNA of the CDR3 is TGTGCCAGCAGAATTAGCGGGAAATACAATGAGCAGTTCTTC. This encodes CASRISGKYNEQFF.

This clonotype was counted ten times or more. The rearrangement joins TRBV18 to TRBJ2-1; 10 positions match TRBD2. With V trimmed by 5 bases and J by 6 bases, 10 bases remained unmatched. Germline loops: CDR1 KGHSH, CDR2 LQKENI. The CDR3 loop spans 16 amino acids. This CDR3 reads CASSTLAGPGGNEQFF. The DNA for the CDR3 is TGTGCCAGCTCAACACTAGCGGGACCAGGGGGCAATGAGCAGTTCTTC.

The table lists this clonotype with many counts. The genes are TRBV5-1 and TRBJ1-4; D is unclear. Trimming took 5 bases from V and 7 from J, leaving 6 bases between them. Germline CDR1 reads SGHRS; CDR2 reads YFSETQ. This CDR3 has 11 residues. The CDR3 DNA reads as TGCGCCAGCAGGGCGGCTGAAAAACTGTTTTTT. It translates to CASRAAEKLFF. The complete variable domain, with remaining parts taken from reference TRBV5-1 and TRBJ1-4, reads KAGVTQTPRYLIKTRGQQVTLSCSPISGHRSVSWYQQTPGQGLQFLFEYFSETQRNKGNFPGRFSGRQFSNSRSEMNVSTLELGDSALYLCASRAAEKLFFGSGTQLSVL.